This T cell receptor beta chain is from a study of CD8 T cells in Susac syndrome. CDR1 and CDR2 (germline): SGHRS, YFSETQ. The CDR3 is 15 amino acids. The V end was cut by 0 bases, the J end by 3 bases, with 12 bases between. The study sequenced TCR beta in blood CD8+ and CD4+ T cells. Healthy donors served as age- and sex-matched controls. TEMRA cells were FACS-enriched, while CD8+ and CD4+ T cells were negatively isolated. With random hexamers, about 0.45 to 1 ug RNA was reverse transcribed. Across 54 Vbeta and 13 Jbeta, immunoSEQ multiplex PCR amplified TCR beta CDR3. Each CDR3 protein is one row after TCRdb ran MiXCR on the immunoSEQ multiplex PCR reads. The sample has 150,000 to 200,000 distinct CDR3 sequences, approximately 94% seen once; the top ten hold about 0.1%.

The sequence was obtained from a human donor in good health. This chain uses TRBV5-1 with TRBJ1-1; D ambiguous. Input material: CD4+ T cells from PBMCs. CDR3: CASSLAQAGDTEAFF. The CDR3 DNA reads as TGCGCCAGCAGCTTGGCCCAGGCAGGTGACACTGAAGCTTTCTTT.